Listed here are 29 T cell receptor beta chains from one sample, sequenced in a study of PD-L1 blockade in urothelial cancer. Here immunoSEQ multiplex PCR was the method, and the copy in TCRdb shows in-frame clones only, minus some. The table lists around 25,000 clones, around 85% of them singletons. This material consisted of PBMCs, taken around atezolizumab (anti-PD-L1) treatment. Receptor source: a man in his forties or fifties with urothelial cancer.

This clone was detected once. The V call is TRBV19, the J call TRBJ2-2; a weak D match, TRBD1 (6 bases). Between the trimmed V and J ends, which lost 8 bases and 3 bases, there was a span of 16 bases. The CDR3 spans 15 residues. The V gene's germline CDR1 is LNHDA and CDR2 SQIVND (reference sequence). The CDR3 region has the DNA TGTGCCAGTTCACGACAGGCGCGCGACACCGGGGAGCTGTTTTTT. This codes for CASSRQARDTGELFF.

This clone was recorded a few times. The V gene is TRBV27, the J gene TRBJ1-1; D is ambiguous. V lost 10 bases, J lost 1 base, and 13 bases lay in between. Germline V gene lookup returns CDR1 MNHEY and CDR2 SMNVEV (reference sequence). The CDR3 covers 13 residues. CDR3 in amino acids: CATRGRQNTEAFF. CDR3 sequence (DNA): TGTGCCACCCGAGGGCGGCAGAACACTGAAGCTTTCTTT.

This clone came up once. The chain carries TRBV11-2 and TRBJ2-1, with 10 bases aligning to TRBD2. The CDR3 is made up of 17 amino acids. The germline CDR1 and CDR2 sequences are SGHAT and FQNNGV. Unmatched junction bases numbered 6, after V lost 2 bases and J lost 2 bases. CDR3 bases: TGTGCCAGCAGCTTAACGCTCAGCGGGGGGGCCTACAATGAGCAGTTCTTC. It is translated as CASSLTLSGGAYNEQFF. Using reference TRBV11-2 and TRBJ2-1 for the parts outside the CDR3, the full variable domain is EAGVAQSPRYKIIEKRQSVAFWCNPISGHATLYWYQQILGQGPKLLIQFQNNGVVDDSQLPKDRFSAERLKGVDSTLKIQPAKLEDSAVYLCASSLTLSGGAYNEQFFGPGTRLTVL.

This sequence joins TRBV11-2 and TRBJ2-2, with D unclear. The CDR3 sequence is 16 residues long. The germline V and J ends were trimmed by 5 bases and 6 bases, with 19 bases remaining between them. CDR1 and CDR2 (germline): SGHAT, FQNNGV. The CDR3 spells CASSTRRLREAGELFF. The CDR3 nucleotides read TGTGCCAGCAGCACCCGCCGTCTTCGAGAGGCCGGGGAGCTGTTTTTT. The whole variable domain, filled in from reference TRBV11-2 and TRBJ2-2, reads EAGVAQSPRYKIIEKRQSVAFWCNPISGHATLYWYQQILGQGPKLLIQFQNNGVVDDSQLPKDRFSAERLKGVDSTLKIQPAKLEDSAVYLCASSTRRLREAGELFFGEGSRLTVL.

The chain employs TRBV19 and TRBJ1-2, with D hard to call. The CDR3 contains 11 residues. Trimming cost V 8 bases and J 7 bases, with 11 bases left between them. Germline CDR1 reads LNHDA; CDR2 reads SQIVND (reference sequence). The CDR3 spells CASRDRIGYTF. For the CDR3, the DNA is TGTGCCAGTCGCGATCGTATTGGCTACACCTTC.

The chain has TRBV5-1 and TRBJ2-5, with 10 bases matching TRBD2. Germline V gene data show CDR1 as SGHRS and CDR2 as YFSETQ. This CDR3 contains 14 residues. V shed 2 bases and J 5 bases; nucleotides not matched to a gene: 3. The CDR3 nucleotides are TGCGCCAGCAGCTTAGCGGGAGGGCCGGAGACCCAGTACTTC. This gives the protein CASSLAGGPETQYF.

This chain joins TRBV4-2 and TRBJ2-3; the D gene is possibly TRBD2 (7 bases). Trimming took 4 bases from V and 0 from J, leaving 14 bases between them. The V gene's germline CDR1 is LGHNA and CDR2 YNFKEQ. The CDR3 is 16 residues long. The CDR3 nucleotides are TGTGCCAGCAGCCTCACCGCGGGGGCCAGCACAGATACGCAGTATTTT. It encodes CASSLTAGASTDTQYF.

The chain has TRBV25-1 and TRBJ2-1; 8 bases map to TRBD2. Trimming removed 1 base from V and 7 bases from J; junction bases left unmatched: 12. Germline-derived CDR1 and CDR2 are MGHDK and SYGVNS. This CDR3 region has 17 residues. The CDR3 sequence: CASSELSFGLAVNEQFF. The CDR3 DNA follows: TGTGCCAGCAGTGAATTGAGTTTTGGACTAGCCGTAAATGAGCAGTTCTTC.

DNA of the CDR3: TGTGCCAGCAGTTTAACGGTTCGGGGGAGCCCCAGGAATGAAAAACTGTTTTTT. This gives the protein CASSLTVRGSPRNEKLFF. This sequence joins TRBV27 and TRBJ1-4; possible D gene TRBD1, 5 bases. Germline CDR1 reads MNHEY; CDR2 reads SMNVEV (reference sequence). The V and J ends lost 2 bases and 5 bases respectively, with 21 bases between them. There are 18 residues in the CDR3.

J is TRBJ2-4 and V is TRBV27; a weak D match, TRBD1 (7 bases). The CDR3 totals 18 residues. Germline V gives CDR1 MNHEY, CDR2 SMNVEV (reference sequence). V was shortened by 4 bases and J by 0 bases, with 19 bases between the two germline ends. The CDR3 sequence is CASSSNSAGQLAKNIQYF. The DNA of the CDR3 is TGTGCCAGCAGTTCAAATAGCGCGGGACAGCTAGCCAAAAACATTCAGTACTTC.

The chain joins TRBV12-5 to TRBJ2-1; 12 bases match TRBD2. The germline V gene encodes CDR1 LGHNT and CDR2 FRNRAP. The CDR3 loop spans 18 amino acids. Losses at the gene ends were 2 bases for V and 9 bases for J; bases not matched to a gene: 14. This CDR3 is CASGLTRGLAGGRPEQFF. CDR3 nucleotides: TGTGCTAGTGGTTTGACCAGGGGGCTAGCGGGGGGGCGGCCTGAGCAGTTCTTC.

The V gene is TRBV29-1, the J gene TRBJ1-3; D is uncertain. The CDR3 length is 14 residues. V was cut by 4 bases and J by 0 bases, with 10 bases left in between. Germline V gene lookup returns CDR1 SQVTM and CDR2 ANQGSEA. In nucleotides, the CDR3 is TGCAGCGTTGTACTATCGGCCTCTGGAAACACCATATATTTT. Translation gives CSVVLSASGNTIYF.

The CDR3 nucleotides are TGCAGCGTACCGACAGGGACGAGGTACAATGAGCAGTTCTTC. This encodes CSVPTGTRYNEQFF. V is TRBV29-1 and J is TRBJ2-1, with 7 bases that match TRBD1. Germline loops: CDR1 SQVTM, CDR2 ANQGSEA. The CDR3 runs 14 residues. J lost 4 bases, V lost 6 bases, and 9 bases had no gene match.

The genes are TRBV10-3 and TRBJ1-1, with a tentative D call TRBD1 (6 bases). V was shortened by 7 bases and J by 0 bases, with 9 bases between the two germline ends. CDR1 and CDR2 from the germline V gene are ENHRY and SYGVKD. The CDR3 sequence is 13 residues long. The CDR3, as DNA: TGTGCCATCAAGGACAGCGTGAACACTGAAGCTTTCTTT. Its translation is CAIKDSVNTEAFF.

DNA for the CDR3: TGTGCCAGCAGCCCAGACGGGACAGTGTACTCCTATAATTCACCCCTCCACTTT. This encodes CASSPDGTVYSYNSPLHF. The chain has TRBV9 and TRBJ1-6; 7 bases fit TRBD1. After removal of 4 bases from V and 0 bases from J, the junction contained 10 bases not matched to a gene. The CDR3 covers 18 residues. The germline V gene encodes CDR1 SGDLS and CDR2 YYNGEE. Full variable domain (remainder filled in from reference TRBV9 and TRBJ1-6): DSGVTQTPKHLITATGQRVTLRCSPRSGDLSVYWYQQSLDQGLQFLIQYYNGEERAKGNILERFSAQQFPDLHSELNLSSLELGDSALYFCASSPDGTVYSYNSPLHFGNGTRLTVT.

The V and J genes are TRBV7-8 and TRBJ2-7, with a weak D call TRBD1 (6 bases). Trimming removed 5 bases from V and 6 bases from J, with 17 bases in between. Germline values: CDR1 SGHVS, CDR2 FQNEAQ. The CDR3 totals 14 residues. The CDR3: CASSIRQELTEQYF. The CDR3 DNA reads TGTGCCAGCAGCATACGACAGGAACTGACCGAGCAGTACTTC.

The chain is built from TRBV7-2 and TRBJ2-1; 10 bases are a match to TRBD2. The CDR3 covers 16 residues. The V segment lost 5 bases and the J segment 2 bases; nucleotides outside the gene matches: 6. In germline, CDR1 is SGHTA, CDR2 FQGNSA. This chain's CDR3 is CASSPLAGGTYNEQFF. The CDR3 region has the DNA TGTGCCAGCAGCCCCTTAGCGGGAGGTACCTACAATGAGCAGTTCTTC.

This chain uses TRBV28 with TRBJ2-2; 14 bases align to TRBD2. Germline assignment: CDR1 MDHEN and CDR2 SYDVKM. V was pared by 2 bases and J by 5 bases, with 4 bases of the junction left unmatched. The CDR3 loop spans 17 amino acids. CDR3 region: CASSLLTSGRVTGELFF. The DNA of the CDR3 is TGTGCCAGCAGTTTACTGACTAGCGGGAGGGTTACCGGGGAGCTGTTTTTT.

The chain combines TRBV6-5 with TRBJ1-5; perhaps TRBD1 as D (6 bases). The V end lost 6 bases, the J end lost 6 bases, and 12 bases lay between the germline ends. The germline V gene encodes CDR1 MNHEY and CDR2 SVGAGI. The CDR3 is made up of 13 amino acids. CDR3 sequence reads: CASSRTVSQPQHF. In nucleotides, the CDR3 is TGTGCCAGCAGCCGGACAGTTTCTCAGCCCCAGCATTTT.

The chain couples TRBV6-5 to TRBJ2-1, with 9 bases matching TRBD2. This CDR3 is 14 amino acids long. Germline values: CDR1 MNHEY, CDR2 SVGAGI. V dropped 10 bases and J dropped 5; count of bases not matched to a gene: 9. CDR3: CATKAGGVNNEQFF. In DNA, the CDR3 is TGTGCCACCAAAGCGGGAGGAGTTAACAATGAGCAGTTCTTC.

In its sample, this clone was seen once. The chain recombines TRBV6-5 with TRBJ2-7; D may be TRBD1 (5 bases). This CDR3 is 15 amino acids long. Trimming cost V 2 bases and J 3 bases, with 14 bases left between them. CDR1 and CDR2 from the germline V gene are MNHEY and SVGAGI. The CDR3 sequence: CASSYIRQMNYEQYF. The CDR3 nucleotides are TGTGCCAGCAGTTACATCCGACAGATGAACTACGAGCAGTACTTC.

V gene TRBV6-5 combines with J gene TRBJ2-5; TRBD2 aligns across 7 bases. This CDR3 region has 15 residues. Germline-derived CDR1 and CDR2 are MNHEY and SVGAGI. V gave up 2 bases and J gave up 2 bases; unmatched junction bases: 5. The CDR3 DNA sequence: TGTGCCAGCAGTTACAGGGCTAGCGGACAAGAGACCCAGTACTTC. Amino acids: CASSYRASGQETQYF.

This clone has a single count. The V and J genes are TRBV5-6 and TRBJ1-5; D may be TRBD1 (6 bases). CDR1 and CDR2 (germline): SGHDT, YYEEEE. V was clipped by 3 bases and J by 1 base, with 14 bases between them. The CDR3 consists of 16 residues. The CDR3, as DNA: TGTGCCAGCAGCTATACCCCCGGGACAAGCAATCAGCCCCAGCATTTT. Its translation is CASSYTPGTSNQPQHF.

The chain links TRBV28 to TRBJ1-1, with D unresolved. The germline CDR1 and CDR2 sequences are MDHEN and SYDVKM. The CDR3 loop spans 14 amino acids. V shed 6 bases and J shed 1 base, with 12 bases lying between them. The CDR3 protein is CASRERTANTEAFF. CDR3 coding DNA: TGTGCCAGCAGGGAACGAACAGCGAACACTGAAGCTTTCTTT.

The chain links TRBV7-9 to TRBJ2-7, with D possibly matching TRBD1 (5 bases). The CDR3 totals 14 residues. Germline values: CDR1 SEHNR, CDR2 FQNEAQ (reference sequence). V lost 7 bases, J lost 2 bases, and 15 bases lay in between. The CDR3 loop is CASIDSVLAYEQYF. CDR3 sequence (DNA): TGTGCCAGCATCGACAGTGTTTTAGCCTACGAGCAGTACTTC.

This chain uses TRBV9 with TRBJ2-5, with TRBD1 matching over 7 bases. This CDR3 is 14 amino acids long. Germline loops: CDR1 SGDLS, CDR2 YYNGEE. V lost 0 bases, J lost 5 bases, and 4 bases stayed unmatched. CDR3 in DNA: TGTGCCAGCAGCGTAGGTCCAGGGGGTGAGACCCAGTACTTC. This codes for CASSVGPGGETQYF.

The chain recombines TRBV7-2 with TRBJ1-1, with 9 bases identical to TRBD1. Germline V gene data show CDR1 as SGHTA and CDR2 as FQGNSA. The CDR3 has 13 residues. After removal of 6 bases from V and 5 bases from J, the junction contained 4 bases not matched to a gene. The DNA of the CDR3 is TGTGCCAGCAGACAGGGGGCCCCGACTGAAGCTTTCTTT. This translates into CASRQGAPTEAFF.

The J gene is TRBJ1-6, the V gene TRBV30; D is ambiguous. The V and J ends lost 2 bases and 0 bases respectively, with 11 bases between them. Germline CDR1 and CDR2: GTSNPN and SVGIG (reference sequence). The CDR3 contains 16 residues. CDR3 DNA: TGTGCCTGGAGTACCCAAGGAGGCTCCTATAATTCACCCCTCCACTTT. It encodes CAWSTQGGSYNSPLHF.

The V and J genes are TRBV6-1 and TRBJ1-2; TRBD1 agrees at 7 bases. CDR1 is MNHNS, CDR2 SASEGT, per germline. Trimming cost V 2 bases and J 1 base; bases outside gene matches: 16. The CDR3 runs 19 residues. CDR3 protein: CASSESPAGGMGYNYGYTF. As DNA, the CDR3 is TGTGCCAGCAGTGAAAGTCCGGCAGGGGGAATGGGATATAACTATGGCTACACCTTC.